This TCR beta chain appears in the sequencing data of a study of blood T cell repertoires in COVID-19 (dated by TCRdb to the early 2020s). Regarding the complete study: The collaborator samples originated in the United States, Italy and Spain and spanned the acute and convalescent phases of COVID-19. The material from the prospective study consisted of cDNA or gDNA derived from T cells, B-cell-depleted T cells, or PBMCs. The dataset comprised deeply sampled blood TCRbeta repertoires from subjects exposed to, actively infected with, or recovered from COVID-19. The repertoires were released in a freely available public database intended as a resource for research on the immune response to SARS-CoV-2. Samples came from the ongoing ImmuneRACE study (first 160 participants) plus 1,254 subjects from 6 global collaborators. Sample metadata almost always included a de-identified subject ID, COVID-19 status, age in years and sex. Where available, HLA class I and class II types were obtained from metadata supplied by the sample provider rather than from assay-based typing. What the research found in general, with its limitations: The amount of clinical and demographic metadata varied by source and participant and was provided uncurated.

Based on the germline V gene, the CDR1 and CDR2 sequences are MDHEN and SYDVKM. Clipping removes 3 bases from V and 0 bases from J, with 5 as the unmatched junction base count. The CDR3 contains 16 residues, cysteine and phenylalanine counted. The entry retains the CDR3 DNA only, 48 bases that are in frame from base 1. TCRbeta CDR3 regions were amplified from genomic DNA by means of the immunoSEQ Assay, a bias-controlled multiplex PCR. The paper's data handling went like this. The number of nucleated cells in each sample was estimated by amplification of reference gene primers within the assay. To quantify the absolute abundance of each unique TCRbeta CDR3 rearrangement, sequence reads were collapsed and filtered. For each sample, productive Simpson clonality was calculated by taking the square root of Simpson's diversity index across productive rearrangements. In TCRdb, the immuneACCESS table is reduced to in-frame sequences with V and J assigned. These tables do not hold every clone; where another copy was compared, an unresolved V gene accounts for under half, and the others remain unexplained. The V and J calls and clone size were taken over from that table, and D and trimming were inferred from the DNA. This sample has about 160,000 clones in its table, and 77% of those were observed once. About 3% of the sample belongs to the ten largest clones.

Each collaborating institution followed its own protocols to collect whole blood in K2EDTA tubes. For TCRbeta analysis, collaborator samples were shipped as frozen whole blood, as isolated PBMCs, or as DNA extracted from either sample type. This clone has a handful of counts. Its antigen is currently not known. No base qualities exist here, and no much larger clone lies one base off it. The chain joins TRBV28 to TRBJ1-3; TRBD1 lines up with 7 middle nucleotides. Input material: peripheral blood. This TCR derives from a man aged 70-80 years with acute or convalescent COVID-19. The DNA sequence is as follows: TGTGCCAGCAGTTTGCCACAGGGGTCCTCTGGAAACACCATATATTTT. This translates into CASSLPQGSSGNTIYF.